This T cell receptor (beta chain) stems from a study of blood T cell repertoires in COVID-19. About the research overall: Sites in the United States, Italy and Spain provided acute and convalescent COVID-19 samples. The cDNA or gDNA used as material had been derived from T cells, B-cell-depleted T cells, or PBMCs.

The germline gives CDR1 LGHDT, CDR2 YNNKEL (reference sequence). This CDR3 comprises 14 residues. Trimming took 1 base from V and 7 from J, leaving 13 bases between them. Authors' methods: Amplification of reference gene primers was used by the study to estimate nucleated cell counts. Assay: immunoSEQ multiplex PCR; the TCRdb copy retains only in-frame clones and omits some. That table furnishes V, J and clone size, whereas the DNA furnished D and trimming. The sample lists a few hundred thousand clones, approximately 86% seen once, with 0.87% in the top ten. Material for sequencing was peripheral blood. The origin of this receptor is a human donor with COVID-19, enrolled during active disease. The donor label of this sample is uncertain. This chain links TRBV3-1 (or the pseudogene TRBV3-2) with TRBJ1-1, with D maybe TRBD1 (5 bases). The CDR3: CASSQGQGWGEAFF. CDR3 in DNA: TGTGCCAGCAGCCAAGGCCAGGGCTGGGGTGAAGCTTTCTTT.